The 16 T cell receptor beta chains below all came from one sample that was sequenced in a study of CD8 T cells in Susac syndrome. Random-hexamer reverse transcription was applied to about 0.5 to 1 ug RNA. TCRdb analysed the immunoSEQ multiplex PCR reads with MiXCR anew, one entry per CDR3 protein. Of a few hundred thousand distinct CDR3 sequences listed, around 93% were seen once; the top ten hold under 0.2%. The sequencing input was CD4+ T cells from PBMCs. These receptors originate from a human donor with Susac syndrome.

The CDR3 sequence: CASSESPPGGQDNEQFF. The DNA of the CDR3 is TGTGCCAGCAGTGAATCCCCCCCGGGGGGGCAGGACAATGAGCAGTTCTTC. The chain recombines TRBV25-1 with TRBJ2-1; 8 bases fit TRBD2. CDR1 and CDR2 (germline): MGHDK, SYGVNS. The CDR3 is 17 residues long. After removal of 1 base from V and 5 bases from J, the junction contained 10 bases not matched to a gene.

CDR3 protein: CASGPGQFGQETQYF. DNA for the CDR3: TGTGCTAGTGGTCCGGGACAGTTCGGTCAGGAGACCCAGTACTTC. J is TRBJ2-5 and V is TRBV12-5; 7 bases line up with TRBD1. The CDR3 contains 15 residues. With V trimmed by 5 bases and J by 5 bases, 11 bases remained unmatched. The germline gives CDR1 LGHNT, CDR2 FRNRAP.

The chain is built from TRBV30 and TRBJ2-7, with TRBD1 identical over 7 bases. CDR3 size: 13 residues. With V trimmed by 3 bases and J by 3 bases, 5 bases remained unmatched. CDR1 and CDR2 from the germline V gene are GTSNPN and SVGIG (reference sequence). The CDR3 loop reads CAWSYYRGYEQYF. CDR3 nucleotides: TGTGCCTGGAGCTACTACAGGGGCTACGAGCAGTACTTC.

The rearrangement links TRBV20-1 to TRBJ2-7; 7 bases line up with TRBD2. The CDR3 is 14 amino acids. CDR1 and CDR2 (germline): DFQATT, SNEGSKA (reference sequence). V lost 5 bases and J lost 0; bases outside the gene matches: 7. CDR3 sequence (DNA): TGCAGTGCTGCAATCGGGGGGAACTCCTACGAGCAGTACTTC. Translated, it gives CSAAIGGNSYEQYF.

This chain links TRBV5-1 with TRBJ1-2, with D unresolved. Per the germline V gene, CDR1 is SGHRS and CDR2 is YFSETQ. Trimming left V 1 base short and J 6 bases short, with 10 bases between. The CDR3 has 13 amino acids. The CDR3 coding sequence is TGCGCCAGCAGCTTGAATCGGCAGGATGGCTACACCTTC. Its protein is CASSLNRQDGYTF. The entire variable domain, with the rest obtained from reference TRBV5-1 and TRBJ1-2, is as follows: KAGVTQTPRYLIKTRGQQVTLSCSPISGHRSVSWYQQTPGQGLQFLFEYFSETQRNKGNFPGRFSGRQFSNSRSEMNVSTLELGDSALYLCASSLNRQDGYTFGSGTRLTVV.

The chain is built from TRBV6-2 or TRBV6-3 and TRBJ1-2; perhaps TRBD1 as D (5 bases). The length of the CDR3 is 14 residues. With 4 bases removed from V and 4 bases from J, the gap between germline ends came to 13 bases. From germline, CDR1 is MNHEY and CDR2 SVGEGT. CDR3 nucleotide sequence: TGTGCCAGCAGTTTCTACGACAGCCCCTATGGCTACACCTTC. Encoded protein: CASSFYDSPYGYTF.

The chain carries TRBV6-2 or TRBV6-3 and TRBJ2-1; 10 bases match TRBD2. V shed 6 bases, J shed 7 bases, and the junction held 9 bases outside the gene matches. This CDR3 has 15 amino acids. Germline loops: CDR1 MNHEY, CDR2 SVGEGT. In DNA, the CDR3 is TGTGCCAGCAGAGCCGGGACTAGCGCCTTTAATGAGCAGTTCTTC. Translation gives CASRAGTSAFNEQFF.

The rearrangement links TRBV19 to TRBJ2-1, with D perhaps TRBD1 (6 bases). Germline lookup yields CDR1 LNHDA and CDR2 SQIVND (reference sequence). Trimming left V 0 bases short and J 7 bases short, with 16 bases between. This CDR3 region has 16 residues. The chain's CDR3 is CASSIDVTGFRNEQFF. CDR3 bases: TGTGCCAGTAGTATAGATGTAACAGGGTTCCGGAATGAGCAGTTCTTC.

J is TRBJ2-3 and V is TRBV7-6; possibly TRBD2 for D (6 bases). Germline V gene lookup returns CDR1 SGHVS and CDR2 FNYEAQ. Trimming took 3 bases from V and 9 from J, leaving 16 bases between them. The CDR3 loop spans 14 amino acids. This CDR3 is CASSLSGPGGTQYF. The CDR3 DNA follows: TGTGCCAGCAGCTTGAGCGGGCCTGGGGGGACGCAGTATTTT.

V and J are TRBV30 and TRBJ2-1; D not resolved. V was shortened by 1 base and J by 5 bases, with 15 bases between the two germline ends. The germline CDR1 and CDR2 sequences are GTSNPN and SVGIG (reference sequence). The CDR3 consists of 15 residues. The CDR3 spells CAWSGGRVQNNEQFF. CDR3 bases: TGTGCCTGGAGTGGCGGAAGGGTACAAAACAATGAGCAGTTCTTC.

The V gene is TRBV5-5, the J gene TRBJ2-7, with a weak D call TRBD1 (6 bases). With 3 bases removed from V and 6 bases from J, the gap between germline ends came to 13 bases. The V gene's germline CDR1 is SGHKS and CDR2 YYEKEE (reference sequence). The CDR3 is 13 amino acids. The CDR3 region is CASSSTGYSEQYF. The CDR3 nucleotides are TGTGCCAGCAGCTCTACAGGGTACAGCGAGCAGTACTTC.

The genes are TRBV7-6 and TRBJ2-1; D may correspond to TRBD1 or TRBD2 (6 bases each). CDR1 and CDR2 from the germline V gene are SGHVS and FNYEAQ. With 4 bases removed from V and 15 bases from J, the gap between germline ends came to 22 bases. The CDR3 has 14 amino acids. CDR3 residues: CASSSQTGGFPLFF. The CDR3 DNA sequence: TGTGCCAGCAGCTCTCAGACCGGGGGCTTTCCGCTGTTCTTC.

The rearrangement uses TRBV30 and TRBJ2-2, with D unclear. The CDR3 has 12 amino acids. The germline gives CDR1 GTSNPN, CDR2 SVGIG (reference sequence). Trimming took off 8 bases at V and 2 bases at J, with 9 bases between the two ends. Here the CDR3 DNA reads TGTGCCCATACCTATAACACCGGGGAGCTGTTTTTT. This sequence encodes CAHTYNTGELFF.

This clonotype was seen a few times. This chain joins TRBV11-3 and TRBJ2-1; the match to TRBD2 covers 7 bases. The CDR3 covers 14 residues. J lost 3 bases, V lost 1 base, and 0 bases had no gene match. Germline CDR1 is SGHNT and CDR2 is YENEEA. CDR3 sequence reads: CASSLGGGYNEQFF. Written as DNA, the CDR3 is TGTGCCAGCAGCTTAGGGGGGGGCTACAATGAGCAGTTCTTC.

V and J are TRBV20-1 and TRBJ2-3, with 8 bases lining up with TRBD2. The CDR3 is made up of 15 amino acids. CDR1 and CDR2 from the germline V gene are DFQATT and SNEGSKA (reference sequence). V lost 3 bases to trimming and J lost 1 base; unmatched junction nucleotides: 6. CDR3 sequence reads: CSASELAGGTDTQYF. CDR3 bases: TGCAGTGCTAGTGAGCTAGCGGGCGGCACAGATACGCAGTATTTT.

The chain carries TRBV28 and TRBJ1-2; D remains unclear. This CDR3 contains 13 residues. Trimming shortened V by 6 bases and J by 4 bases, and 12 bases separated the two germline ends. Per the germline V gene, CDR1 is MDHEN and CDR2 is SYDVKM. In nucleotides, the CDR3 is TGTGCCAGCAGGAGAGACATAAGCTATGGCTACACCTTC. This encodes CASRRDISYGYTF.